This TCR beta chain comes out of a study of Ad26.COV2.S vaccination and SARS-CoV-2 variants. Germline CDR1 SGDLS, CDR2 YYNGEE. V lost 0 bases to trimming and J lost 9 bases; unmatched junction nucleotides: 5. The CDR3 totals 15 residues. Treatment meaning: approximately 18 received Ad26.COV2.S at low or high dose, single or two shots; 5 received placebo; per-sample allocation not given. On day 63 after the first injection, vaccine and placebo recipients gave samples. It was an adult aged 18-55 years in Boston who was the donor. Produced via immunoSEQ multiplex PCR; TCRdb's table is partial and in-frame only. The table lists 300,000 to 450,000 clones, 70% to 90% of them singletons.

Here the sequenced sample was peripheral blood, taken in a trial of Ad26.COV2.S vaccine versus placebo. This sequence originates from a person between 18 and 65 years old who received the Ad26.COV2.S COVID-19 vaccine or a placebo. The chain is built from TRBV9 and TRBJ2-1, with 11 bases fitting TRBD2. The CDR3 DNA sequence: TGTGCCAGCAGCGTAGAGACTAGCGGGATCCTTGAGCAGTTCTTC. This translates into CASSVETSGILEQFF.